Sequencing of this TCR beta chain was carried out in a study of neurological immune-mediated disorders. TCRdb re-analysed the 5' RACE reads in MiXCR, keeping a single row per CDR3 protein. Here the sample spans 35,000 to 45,000 distinct CDR3 sequences, 12% to 15% being singletons. CDR3 size: 13 residues. The junction had 7 bases not matched to a gene; V was cut back by 7 bases and J by 6 bases. Germline V CDR1 and CDR2: SGHTA, FQGNSA. The chain employs TRBV7-2 and TRBJ2-3, with 7 bases matching TRBD2. The sequenced material came from PBMCs. The TCR comes from a woman aged 45-65 years with HTLV-1-associated myelopathy (HAM/TSP). The DNA of the CDR3 is TGTGCCAGCAACAATGGGGGGGTGGATACGCAGTATTTT. This gives the protein CASNNGGVDTQYF.